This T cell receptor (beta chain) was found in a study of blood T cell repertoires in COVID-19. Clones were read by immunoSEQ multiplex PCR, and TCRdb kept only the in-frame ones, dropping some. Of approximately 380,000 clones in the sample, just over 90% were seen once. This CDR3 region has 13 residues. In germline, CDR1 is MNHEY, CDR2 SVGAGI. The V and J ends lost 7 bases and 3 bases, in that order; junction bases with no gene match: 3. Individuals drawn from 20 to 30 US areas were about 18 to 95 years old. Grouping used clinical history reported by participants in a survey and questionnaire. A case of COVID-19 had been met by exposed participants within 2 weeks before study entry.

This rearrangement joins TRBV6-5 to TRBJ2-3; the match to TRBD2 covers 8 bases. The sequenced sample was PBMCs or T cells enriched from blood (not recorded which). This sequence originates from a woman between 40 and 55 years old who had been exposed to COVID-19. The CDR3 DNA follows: TGTGCCAGCATGGCTAGCGGGACAGATACGCAGTATTTT. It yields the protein CASMASGTDTQYF.